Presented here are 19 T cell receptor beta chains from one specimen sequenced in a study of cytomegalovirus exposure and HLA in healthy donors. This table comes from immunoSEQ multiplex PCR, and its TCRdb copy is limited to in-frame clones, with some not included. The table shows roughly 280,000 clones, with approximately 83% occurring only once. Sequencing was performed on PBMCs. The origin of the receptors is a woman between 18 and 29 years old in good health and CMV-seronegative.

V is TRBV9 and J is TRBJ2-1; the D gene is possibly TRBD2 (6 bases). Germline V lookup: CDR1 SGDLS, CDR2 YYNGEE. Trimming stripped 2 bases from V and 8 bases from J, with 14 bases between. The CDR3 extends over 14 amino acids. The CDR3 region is CASSVGTPPDEQFF. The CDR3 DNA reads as TGTGCCAGCAGCGTTGGGACTCCTCCGGATGAGCAGTTCTTC.

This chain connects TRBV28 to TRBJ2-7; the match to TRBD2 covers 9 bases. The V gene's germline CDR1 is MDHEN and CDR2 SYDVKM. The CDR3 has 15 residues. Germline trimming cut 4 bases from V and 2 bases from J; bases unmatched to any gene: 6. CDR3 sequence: CASSSIAGEPYEQYF. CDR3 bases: TGTGCCAGCAGTTCAATAGCGGGGGAGCCCTACGAGCAGTACTTC.

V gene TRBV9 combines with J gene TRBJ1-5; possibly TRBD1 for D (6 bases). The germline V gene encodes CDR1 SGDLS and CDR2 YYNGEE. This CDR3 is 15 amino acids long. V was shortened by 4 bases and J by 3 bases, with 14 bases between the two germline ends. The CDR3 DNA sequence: TGTGCCAGCAGCCAGTCCGGGACACCCAATCAGCCCCAGCATTTT. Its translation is CASSQSGTPNQPQHF.

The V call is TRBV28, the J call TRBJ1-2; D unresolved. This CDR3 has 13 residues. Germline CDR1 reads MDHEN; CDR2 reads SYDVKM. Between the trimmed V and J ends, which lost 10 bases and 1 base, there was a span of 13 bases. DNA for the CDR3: TGTGCCACGGACTCCGAGGGTAACTATGGCTACACCTTC. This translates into CATDSEGNYGYTF.

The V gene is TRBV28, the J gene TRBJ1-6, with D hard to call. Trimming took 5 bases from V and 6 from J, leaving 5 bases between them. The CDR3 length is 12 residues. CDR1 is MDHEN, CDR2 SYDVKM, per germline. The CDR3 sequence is CASSLVNSPLHF. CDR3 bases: TGTGCCAGCAGTCTAGTTAATTCACCCCTCCACTTT.

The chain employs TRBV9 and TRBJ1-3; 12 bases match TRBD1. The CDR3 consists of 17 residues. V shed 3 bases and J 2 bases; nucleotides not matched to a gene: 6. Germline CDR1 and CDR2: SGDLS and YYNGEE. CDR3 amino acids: CASSAKGQGATGNTIYF. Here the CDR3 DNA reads TGTGCCAGCAGCGCGAAGGGACAGGGGGCGACTGGAAACACCATATATTTT.

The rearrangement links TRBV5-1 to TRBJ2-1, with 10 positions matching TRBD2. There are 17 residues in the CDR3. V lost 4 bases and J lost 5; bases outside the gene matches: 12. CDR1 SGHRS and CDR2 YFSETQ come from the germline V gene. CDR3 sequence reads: CASSLSSGSIRNNEQFF. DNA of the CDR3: TGCGCCAGCAGCCTCTCTAGCGGGAGTATAAGGAACAATGAGCAGTTCTTC.

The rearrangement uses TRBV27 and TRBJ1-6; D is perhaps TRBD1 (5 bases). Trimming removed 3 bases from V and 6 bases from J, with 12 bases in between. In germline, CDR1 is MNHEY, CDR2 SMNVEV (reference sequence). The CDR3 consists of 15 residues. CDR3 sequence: CASSFLSQGNSPLHF. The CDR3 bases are TGTGCCAGCAGTTTTCTTTCCCAGGGTAATTCACCCCTCCACTTT.

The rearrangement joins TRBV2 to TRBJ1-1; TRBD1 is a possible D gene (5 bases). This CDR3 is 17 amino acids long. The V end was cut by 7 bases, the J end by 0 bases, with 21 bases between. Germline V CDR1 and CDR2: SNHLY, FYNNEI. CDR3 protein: CASKSDGGKGVNTEAFF. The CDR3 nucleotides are TGTGCCAGCAAATCTGATGGTGGGAAAGGGGTGAACACTGAAGCTTTCTTT.

CDR3 nucleotide sequence: TGTGCCAGCAGCCCACGGGAGTTTCGGCCCCAGCATTTT. Its translation: CASSPREFRPQHF. V gene TRBV27 combines with J gene TRBJ1-5, with no clear D. The CDR3 spans 13 residues. The V gene's germline CDR1 is MNHEY and CDR2 SMNVEV (reference sequence). The ends were cut back, 6 bases at V and 9 bases at J, with 15 bases in the middle.

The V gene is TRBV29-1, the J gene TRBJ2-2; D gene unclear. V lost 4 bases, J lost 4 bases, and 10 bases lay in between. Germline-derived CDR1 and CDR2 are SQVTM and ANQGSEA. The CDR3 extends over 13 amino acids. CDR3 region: CSVVFIGTGELFF. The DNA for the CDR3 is TGCAGCGTTGTTTTCATCGGCACCGGGGAGCTGTTTTTT.

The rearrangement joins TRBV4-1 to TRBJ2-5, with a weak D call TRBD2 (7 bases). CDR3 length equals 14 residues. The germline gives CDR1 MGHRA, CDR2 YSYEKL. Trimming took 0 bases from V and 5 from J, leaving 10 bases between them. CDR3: CASSQEQGGETQYF. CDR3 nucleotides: TGCGCCAGCAGCCAAGAACAGGGAGGGGAGACCCAGTACTTC.

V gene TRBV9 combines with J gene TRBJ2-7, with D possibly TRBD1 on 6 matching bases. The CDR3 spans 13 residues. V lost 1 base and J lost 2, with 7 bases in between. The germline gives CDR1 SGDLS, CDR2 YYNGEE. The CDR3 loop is CASSVRDTYEQYF. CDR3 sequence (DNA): TGTGCCAGCAGCGTACGGGACACCTACGAGCAGTACTTC.

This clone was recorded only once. The CDR3: CASRRRLAGTDTQYF. The DNA of the CDR3 is TGTGCCAGCCGCAGAAGACTAGCGGGCACAGATACGCAGTATTTT. The chain has TRBV27 and TRBJ2-3; 9 bases line up with TRBD2. CDR1 and CDR2 from the germline V gene are MNHEY and SMNVEV (reference sequence). The CDR3 is 15 residues long. The junction had 7 bases not matched to a gene; V was cut back by 8 bases and J by 1 base.

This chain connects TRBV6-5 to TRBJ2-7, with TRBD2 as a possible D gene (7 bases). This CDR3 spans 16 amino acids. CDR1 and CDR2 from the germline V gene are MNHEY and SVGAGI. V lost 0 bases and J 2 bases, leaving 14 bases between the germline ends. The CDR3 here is CASSYSRAGAAYEQYF. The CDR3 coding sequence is TGTGCCAGCAGTTACTCGAGGGCGGGGGCCGCCTACGAGCAGTACTTC.

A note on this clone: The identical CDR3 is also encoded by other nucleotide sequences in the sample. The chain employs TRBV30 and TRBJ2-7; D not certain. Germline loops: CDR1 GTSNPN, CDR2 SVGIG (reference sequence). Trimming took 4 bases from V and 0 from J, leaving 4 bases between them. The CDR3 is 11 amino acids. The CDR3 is CAWTSSYEQYF. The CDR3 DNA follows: TGTGCCTGGACCTCCTCCTACGAGCAGTACTTC. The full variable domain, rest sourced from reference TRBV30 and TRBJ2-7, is SQTIHQWPATLVQPVGSPLSLECTVEGTSNPNLYWYRQAAGRGLQLLFYSVGIGQISSEVPQNLSASRPQDRQFILSSKKLLLSDSGFYLCAWTSSYEQYFGPGTRLTVT.

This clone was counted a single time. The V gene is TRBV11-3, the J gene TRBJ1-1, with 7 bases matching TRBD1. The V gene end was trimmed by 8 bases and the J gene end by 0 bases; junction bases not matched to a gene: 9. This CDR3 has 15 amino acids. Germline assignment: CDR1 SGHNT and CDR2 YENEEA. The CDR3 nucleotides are TGTGCCAGCTCCCCCGGTGGGACAGTGAACACTGAAGCTTTCTTT. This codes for CASSPGGTVNTEAFF.

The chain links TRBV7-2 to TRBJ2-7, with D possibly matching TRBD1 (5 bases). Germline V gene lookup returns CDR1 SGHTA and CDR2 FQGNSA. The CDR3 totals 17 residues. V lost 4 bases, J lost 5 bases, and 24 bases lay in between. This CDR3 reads CASSSFLSSRGRDEQYF. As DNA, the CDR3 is TGTGCCAGCAGCTCTTTCCTTTCATCAAGGGGCCGGGACGAGCAGTACTTC.

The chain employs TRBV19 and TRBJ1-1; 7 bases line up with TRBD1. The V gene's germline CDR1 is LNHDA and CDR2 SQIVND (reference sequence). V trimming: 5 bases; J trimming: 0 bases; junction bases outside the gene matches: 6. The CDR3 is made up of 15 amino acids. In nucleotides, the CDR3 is TGTGCCAGTAGTCTCACGACAGGGATGAACACTGAAGCTTTCTTT. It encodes CASSLTTGMNTEAFF. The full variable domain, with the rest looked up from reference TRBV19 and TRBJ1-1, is DGGITQSPKYLFRKEGQNVTLSCEQNLNHDAMYWYRQDPGQGLRLIYYSQIVNDFQKGDIAEGYSVSREKKESFPLTVTSAQKNPTAFYLCASSLTTGMNTEAFFGQGTRLTVV.